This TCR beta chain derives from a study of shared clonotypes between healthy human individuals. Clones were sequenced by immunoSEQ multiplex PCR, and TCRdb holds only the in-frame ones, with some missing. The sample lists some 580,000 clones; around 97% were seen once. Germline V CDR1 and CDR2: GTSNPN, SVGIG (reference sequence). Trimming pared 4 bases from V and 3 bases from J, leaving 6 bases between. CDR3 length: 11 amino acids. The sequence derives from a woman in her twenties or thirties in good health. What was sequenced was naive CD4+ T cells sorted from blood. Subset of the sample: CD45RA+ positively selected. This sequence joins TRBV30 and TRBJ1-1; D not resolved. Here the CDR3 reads CAWTRHTEAFF. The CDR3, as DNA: TGTGCCTGGACCCGCCACACTGAAGCTTTCTTT.